Listed here is a single T cell receptor (beta chain). Antigen unknown. CD45RO-CCR7+CD27+CD95- marked naive CD8+ T cells. The data derive from a study of CXCR3-negative and CXCR3-positive naive CD8 T cells. The germline gives CDR1 SGHRS, CDR2 YFSETQ. The CDR3 extends over 13 amino acids. General observations from the study: Naive CXCR3-positive and CXCR3-negative cells shared TRBV-TRBJ usage; memory cells diverged. Most assays were run on fresh PBMCs (CXCR3 expression partially decreased after cryopreservation). Naive cells positive for CXCR3 carried more hydrophobic TRB CDR3s than CXCR3-negative ones.

The TRB libraries of cDNA were built by UMI-labeled 5' RACE. TCRdb reprocessed the 5' RACE reads, with one entry per CDR3 protein and no DNA. The sample table includes 85,000 to 120,000 distinct CDR3 sequences. The clonotype comes from a human donor in good health. Some clones in this sample may be carry-over from other donors' samples. The specimen sequenced was naive CXCR3+ CD8+ T cells from blood. This sample's subset: CD45RO-CCR7+CD27+CD95- naive CD8+ T cells expressing CXCR3 (TNR3+). The rearrangement links TRBV5-1 to TRBJ1-5. This chain's CDR3 is CASSSGFNQPQHF.